Each of the 16 T cell receptor beta chains below was sequenced from the same sample in a study of control samples from healthy donors and cancer patients. Method: immunoSEQ multiplex PCR; TCRdb's copy keeps in-frame clones and lacks some. In the table there are around 170,000 clones, more than 80% of which are singletons. The material sequenced was blood. The receptors derive from a man aged 30 to 39 in good health.

The V gene is TRBV18, the J gene TRBJ2-7; D is uncertain. Looked up from germline, CDR1 is KGHSH and CDR2 is LQKENI. With 3 bases removed from V and 7 bases from J, the gap between germline ends came to 13 bases. This CDR3 comprises 13 residues. CDR3 sequence (DNA): TGTGCCAGCTCACCGCCGAATACTCGGGAGCAGTACTTC. It translates to CASSPPNTREQYF. The entire variable domain, with the rest obtained from reference TRBV18 and TRBJ2-7, is as follows: NAGVMQNPRHLVRRRGQEARLRCSPMKGHSHVYWYRQLPEEGLKFMVYLQKENIIDESGMPKERFSAEFPKEGPSILRIQQVVRGDSAAYFCASSPPNTREQYFGPGTRLTVT.

CDR3 sequence: CSAEGLVPYEQYF. CDR3 nucleotides: TGCAGCGCCGAAGGGCTAGTTCCCTACGAGCAGTACTTC. This sequence joins TRBV29-1 and TRBJ2-7, with D uncertain. Trimming shortened V by 7 bases and J by 2 bases, and 15 bases separated the two germline ends. The CDR3 contains 13 residues. Looked up from germline, CDR1 is SQVTM and CDR2 is ANQGSEA.

To note about this clone: Relative to the germline gene, one junction end is altered; a read error may explain this. The chain carries TRBV7-3 and TRBJ2-5; D ambiguous. CDR1 SGHTA and CDR2 FQGTGA come from the germline V gene. This CDR3 comprises 13 residues. The CDR3 region has the DNA TGTGCCAGCAGCCTAACAGTCCAAGAGACCCAGTACTTC. This gives the protein CASSLTVQETQYF.

Turning to this clone: One base away lies a much larger clone, so this may be a sequencing read error. J is TRBJ2-7 and V is TRBV6-5; D may be TRBD1 (5 bases). The V end was cut by 2 bases, the J end by 0 bases, with 8 bases between. The CDR3 length is 14 residues. CDR1 MNHEY and CDR2 SVGAGI come from the germline V gene. This CDR3 is CASSYRQSSYEQYF. The CDR3 coding sequence is TGTGCCAGCAGTTACAGACAGAGCTCCTACGAGCAGTACTTC.

The chain couples TRBV30 to TRBJ2-5; 9 bases agree with TRBD1. V shed 6 bases, J shed 5 bases, and the junction held 7 bases outside the gene matches. The CDR3 runs to 13 residues. The V gene's germline CDR1 is GTSNPN and CDR2 SVGIG (reference sequence). The CDR3 here is CACETDRGETQYF. The CDR3 nucleotides read TGTGCCTGTGAAACGGACAGGGGTGAGACCCAGTACTTC.

Here the CDR3 DNA reads TGTGCCAGCAGCTTACGGGGTGAGGGTGAAAAACTGTTTTTT. Its protein product is CASSLRGEGEKLFF. V gene TRBV7-2 combines with J gene TRBJ1-4; D remains unclear. The V gene's germline CDR1 is SGHTA and CDR2 FQGNSA. V was clipped by 2 bases and J by 7 bases, with 11 bases between them. The CDR3 sequence is 14 residues long.

CDR3 coding DNA: TGTGCCAGCAGCTTAGCTGTCAAGCAGAACACTGAAGCTTTCTTT. This codes for CASSLAVKQNTEAFF. The chain has TRBV11-2 and TRBJ1-1; no definite D call. CDR3 length: 15 amino acids. V was shortened by 1 base and J by 1 base, with 10 bases between the two germline ends. Germline lookup yields CDR1 SGHAT and CDR2 FQNNGV.

V and J are TRBV28 and TRBJ1-2; 10 bases are shared with TRBD1. CDR1 and CDR2 (germline): MDHEN, SYDVKM. The ends lost 6 bases at V and 6 bases at J; junction bases unmatched: 13. CDR3 length: 16 residues. In DNA, the CDR3 is TGTGCCAGCAGCCATCGACCGGGACAGGGGACAGATGGCTACACCTTC. It yields the protein CASSHRPGQGTDGYTF.

On this clone: Other DNA variants within this sample encode the same CDR3. CDR3 nucleotides: TGCGCCAGCAGCTCCGGAGGAGGCACTGAAGCTTTCTTT. Amino acids: CASSSGGGTEAFF. The chain recombines TRBV5-1 with TRBJ1-1, with D unresolved. Germline V gene lookup returns CDR1 SGHRS and CDR2 YFSETQ. There are 13 residues in the CDR3. V gave up 3 bases and J gave up 4 bases, with 10 bases separating them.

This chain uses TRBV11-2 with TRBJ2-3, with no clear D. Germline V CDR1 and CDR2: SGHAT, FQNNGV. Trimming cost V 5 bases and J 0 bases, with 6 bases left between them. There are 13 residues in the CDR3. CDR3 residues: CASSPKSTDTQYF. The CDR3 nucleotides are TGTGCCAGCAGCCCCAAGAGCACAGATACGCAGTATTTT.

The chain employs TRBV6-2 or TRBV6-3 and TRBJ1-6; D unresolved. The V end lost 6 bases, the J end lost 4 bases, and 16 bases lay between the germline ends. CDR3 length equals 16 residues. Germline V gives CDR1 MNHEY, CDR2 SVGEGT. In nucleotides, the CDR3 is TGTGCCAGCAGCCCGACCCCGGGAGATTATAATTCACCCCTCCACTTT. This encodes CASSPTPGDYNSPLHF.

A single count supports this clone. The rearrangement links TRBV18 to TRBJ1-5; a possible D gene is TRBD1 (5 bases). The V gene lost 6 bases and the J gene lost 1 base, with 7 bases spanning the gap. Germline V gene sequence: CDR1 KGHSH, CDR2 LQKENI. The CDR3 is made up of 13 amino acids. CDR3 loop: CASSRDSNQPQHF. The CDR3 DNA sequence: TGTGCCAGCTCCCGGGACAGCAATCAGCCCCAGCATTTT.

A few counts support this clone. This sequence joins TRBV18 and TRBJ1-3; D remains ambiguous. This CDR3 region has 16 residues. Deletions cut 0 bases from V and 4 bases from J, with 13 bases between. The germline V gene encodes CDR1 KGHSH and CDR2 LQKENI. The CDR3 region has the DNA TGTGCCAGCTCACCACCCCCGCTAATCCAAGGAAACACCATATATTTT. This gives the protein CASSPPPLIQGNTIYF.

The chain couples TRBV27 to TRBJ1-3; 9 nucleotides agree with TRBD1. CDR1 and CDR2 from the germline V gene are MNHEY and SMNVEV (reference sequence). The CDR3 has 16 residues. The J segment lost 2 bases and the V segment lost 4 bases, leaving 6 bases of the junction unmatched. CDR3 bases: TGTGCCAGCAGTTCAGAAACAGGGGGCCCTGGAAACACCATATATTTT. The encoded protein is CASSSETGGPGNTIYF.

The J gene is TRBJ2-7, the V gene TRBV28; 7 nucleotides line up with TRBD2. The CDR3 length is 13 residues. Trimming took 8 bases from V and 3 from J; bases not matched to a gene: 7. Looked up from germline, CDR1 is MDHEN and CDR2 is SYDVKM. CDR3 protein: CASLSGDRYEQYF. The CDR3 DNA reads as TGTGCCAGCTTGAGCGGGGATCGCTACGAGCAGTACTTC.

The chain uses TRBV28 and TRBJ2-7; D perhaps matches TRBD2 (7 bases). This CDR3 is 16 amino acids long. Germline V lookup: CDR1 MDHEN, CDR2 SYDVKM. V lost 2 bases, J lost 4 bases, and 18 bases lay in between. CDR3 in DNA: TGTGCCAGCAGTTTAATCTCCGGGGGGCGTGCTTACGAGCAGTACTTC. Translating gives CASSLISGGRAYEQYF.